Below are 29 T cell receptor beta chains sequenced from a single sample in a study of early stage breast cancer tumors. Repertoires were generated with immunoSEQ multiplex PCR, while TCRdb's copy carries only in-frame clones and drops some. The sample lists roughly 60,000 clones, about 83% seen once, with nearly 3.5% in the top ten. The sample consisted of blood. These receptors were obtained from a person between 30 and 45 years old with breast cancer.

This chain joins TRBV5-5 and TRBJ1-4, with unresolved D. Germline V lookup: CDR1 SGHKS, CDR2 YYEKEE (reference sequence). CDR3 size: 15 residues. Trimming left V 2 bases short and J 6 bases short, with 14 bases between. The CDR3 DNA reads as TGTGCCAGCAGCTTACTAGCTGGATTAGATGAAAAACTGTTTTTT. Protein sequence: CASSLLAGLDEKLFF.

The gene calls are TRBV7-9 and TRBJ1-1, with 7 nucleotides matching TRBD1. Germline values: CDR1 SEHNR, CDR2 FQNEAQ (reference sequence). With V trimmed by 5 bases and J by 5 bases, 11 bases remained unmatched. The CDR3 extends over 15 amino acids. The CDR3 DNA follows: TGTGCCAGCAGCCCACTCCCGGGACAGAAAACTGAAGCTTTCTTT. Amino acid sequence: CASSPLPGQKTEAFF.

This rearrangement joins TRBV4-3 to TRBJ2-7; D may be TRBD1 (5 bases). V lost 1 base and J lost 2, with 12 bases in between. The CDR3 has 15 amino acids. Germline CDR1 is LGHNA and CDR2 is YSLEER. CDR3 sequence (DNA): TGCGCCAGCAGCCAAGTAGGGGTTAGGGCCTACGAGCAGTACTTC. As protein: CASSQVGVRAYEQYF.

The chain couples TRBV7-9 to TRBJ2-4; D unresolved. Per germline, CDR1 SEHNR and CDR2 FQNEAQ (reference sequence). The ends were cut back, 0 bases at V and 5 bases at J, with 5 bases in the middle. CDR3 length: 13 amino acids. The CDR3 DNA reads TGTGCCAGCAGCTTAGCGGCGGAAAACATTCAGTACTTC. As protein: CASSLAAENIQYF. Based on the CDR3 plus reference TRBV7-9 and TRBJ2-4, the full variable domain is DTGVSQNPRHKITKRGQNVTFRCDPISEHNRLYWYRQTLGQGPEFLTYFQNEAQLEKSRLLSDRFSAERPKGSFSTLEIQRTEQGDSAMYLCASSLAAENIQYFGAGTRLSVL.

This chain links TRBV30 with TRBJ1-4; 8 positions match TRBD1. The CDR3 loop spans 18 amino acids. The V segment lost 0 bases and the J segment 1 base; nucleotides outside the gene matches: 10. The germline V gene encodes CDR1 GTSNPN and CDR2 SVGIG (reference sequence). CDR3 nucleotide sequence: TGTGCCTGGAGTGTACGGGCAGGGGGCGCCGTAACTAATGAAAAACTGTTTTTT. This translates into CAWSVRAGGAVTNEKLFF.

V gene TRBV28 combines with J gene TRBJ1-2; D ambiguous. V gave up 11 bases and J gave up 5 bases, with 9 bases separating them. In germline, CDR1 is MDHEN, CDR2 SYDVKM. This CDR3 has 10 amino acids. The CDR3 loop reads CAAKGYGYTF. As DNA, the CDR3 is TGTGCCGCTAAGGGTTATGGCTACACCTTC.

In nucleotides, the CDR3 is TGTGCCAGCAGCCGGGACGGACACAATGAGCAGTTCTTC. Translating gives CASSRDGHNEQFF. The rearrangement joins TRBV6-6 to TRBJ2-1; either TRBD1 or TRBD2 may supply D (5 bases each). The CDR3 has 13 residues. Germline CDR1 and CDR2: MNHNY and SVGAGI (reference sequence). V lost 6 bases to trimming and J lost 5 bases, with 11 bases between them.

This sequence joins TRBV5-1 and TRBJ1-4; unclear D gene. CDR1 is SGHRS, CDR2 YFSETQ, per germline. Trimming took 4 bases from V and 1 from J, leaving 14 bases between them. CDR3 size: 16 residues. CDR3 region: CASSPGQSGTNEKLFF. Here the CDR3 DNA reads TGCGCCAGCAGCCCTGGTCAGAGTGGAACTAATGAAAAACTGTTTTTT.

The chain is built from TRBV5-4 and TRBJ1-4; 9 nucleotides line up with TRBD1. Germline assignment: CDR1 SGHNT and CDR2 YYREEE (reference sequence). This CDR3 spans 14 amino acids. Trimming cost V 4 bases and J 7 bases; bases outside gene matches: 5. The CDR3 loop reads CASSRGQGSEKLFF. The CDR3, as DNA: TGTGCCAGCAGCCGAGGACAGGGGAGTGAAAAACTGTTTTTT.

The chain couples TRBV7-2 to TRBJ1-1; D is possibly TRBD1 (6 bases). The CDR3 loop spans 14 amino acids. Germline V CDR1 and CDR2: SGHTA, FQGNSA. The germline V and J ends were trimmed by 5 bases and 3 bases, with 13 bases remaining between them. The CDR3 protein is CASSRQAGDTEAFF. The CDR3 DNA sequence: TGTGCCAGCAGCCGACAGGCGGGGGACACTGAAGCTTTCTTT.

This chain joins TRBV19 and TRBJ2-1; the D is unclear. Trimming removed 3 bases from V and 7 bases from J, with 13 bases in between. The CDR3 contains 14 residues. CDR1 and CDR2 (germline): LNHDA, SQIVND (reference sequence). The CDR3 reads CASSIPSPRNEQFF. The CDR3 DNA is TGTGCCAGTAGTATCCCCTCCCCTAGGAATGAGCAGTTCTTC.

CDR3 sequence: CAWSVRQFTGELFF. The CDR3 coding sequence is TGTGCCTGGAGTGTACGGCAGTTCACCGGGGAGCTGTTTTTT. This chain connects TRBV30 to TRBJ2-2; D not certain. This CDR3 spans 14 amino acids. Germline CDR1 reads GTSNPN; CDR2 reads SVGIG (reference sequence). The V end lost 0 bases, the J end lost 4 bases, and 9 bases lay between the germline ends.

The chain employs TRBV2 and TRBJ1-2; D gene ambiguous. Germline CDR1 SNHLY, CDR2 FYNNEI. The CDR3 runs to 13 residues. V lost 6 bases and J 9 bases, leaving 17 bases between the germline ends. This CDR3 is CASSAGQVLSYTF. CDR3 in DNA: TGTGCCAGCAGCGCCGGGCAGGTTTTAAGCTACACCTTC. Combining the CDR3 with reference TRBV2 and TRBJ1-2 gives the whole variable domain EPEVTQTPSHQVTQMGQEVILRCVPISNHLYFYWYRQILGQKVEFLVSFYNNEISEKSEIFDDQFSVERPDGSNFTLKIRSTKLEDSAMYFCASSAGQVLSYTFGSGTRLTVV.

The rearrangement uses TRBV2 and TRBJ1-4; D ambiguous. The CDR3 length is 14 residues. V lost 5 bases, J lost 2 bases, and 9 bases lay in between. CDR1 SNHLY and CDR2 FYNNEI come from the germline V gene. The CDR3 sequence: CASSIKWTNEKLFF. The CDR3 DNA reads TGTGCCAGCAGTATAAAGTGGACTAATGAAAAACTGTTTTTT. Based on the CDR3 plus reference TRBV2 and TRBJ1-4, the full variable domain is EPEVTQTPSHQVTQMGQEVILRCVPISNHLYFYWYRQILGQKVEFLVSFYNNEISEKSEIFDDQFSVERPDGSNFTLKIRSTKLEDSAMYFCASSIKWTNEKLFFGSGTQLSVL.

The CDR3 region has the DNA TGCGCCAGCAGCCCGGGACAATCTGAAGCTTTCTTT. It translates to CASSPGQSEAFF. The chain combines TRBV5-1 with TRBJ1-1; D may be TRBD1 (6 bases). V was cut by 4 bases and J by 6 bases, with 10 bases left in between. CDR1 is SGHRS and CDR2 is YFSETQ in the germline V gene. This CDR3 has 12 residues. The full variable domain, completed using reference TRBV5-1 and TRBJ1-1, is KAGVTQTPRYLIKTRGQQVTLSCSPISGHRSVSWYQQTPGQGLQFLFEYFSETQRNKGNFPGRFSGRQFSNSRSEMNVSTLELGDSALYLCASSPGQSEAFFGQGTRLTVV.

The CDR3 is CASQPGNHDEKLFF. CDR3 nucleotide sequence: TGTGCCAGCCAACCGGGAAACCATGATGAAAAACTGTTTTTT. V gene TRBV7-2 combines with J gene TRBJ1-4, with D unresolved. This CDR3 is built from 14 residues. The germline V gene has CDR1 SGHTA and CDR2 FQGNSA. V was shortened by 8 bases and J by 6 bases, with 16 bases between the two germline ends.

This rearrangement joins TRBV30 to TRBJ1-2, with D perhaps matching TRBD1 (5 bases). Germline V gene sequence: CDR1 GTSNPN, CDR2 SVGIG (reference sequence). This CDR3 is 13 amino acids long. Trimming pared 3 bases from V and 2 bases from J, leaving 10 bases between. As DNA, the CDR3 is TGTGCCTGGAGGACGACAGTAAACTATGGCTACACCTTC. Translating it yields CAWRTTVNYGYTF.

Concerning this clone itself: The junction shows a germline mismatch at one end, possibly a read error. This CDR3 reads CASSLALMTSGGNF. The DNA for the CDR3 is TGTGCCAGCAGCTTAGCGCTAATGACTAGCGGGGGTAACTTC. J is TRBJ2-7 and V is TRBV7-9; 12 nucleotides line up with TRBD2. CDR3 length: 14 residues. Germline lookup yields CDR1 SEHNR and CDR2 FQNEAQ (reference sequence).

V is TRBV11-3 and J is TRBJ2-1; weak D call: TRBD2 (6 bases). Germline assignment: CDR1 SGHNT and CDR2 YENEEA. Trimming pared 4 bases from V and 8 bases from J, leaving 18 bases between. CDR3 size: 15 residues. Here the CDR3 reads CASSSRGSSEDEQFF. The CDR3 nucleotides read TGTGCCAGCAGCTCCCGGGGGAGTAGTGAGGATGAGCAGTTCTTC.

CDR3 protein: CASSSRQGAVNEQFF. In DNA, the CDR3 is TGTGCCAGCAGTTCCCGACAGGGGGCGGTCAATGAGCAGTTCTTC. V usage is TRBV6-5 and J usage is TRBJ2-1, with TRBD1 identical over 10 bases. Per the germline V gene, CDR1 is MNHEY and CDR2 is SVGAGI. Unmatched junction bases numbered 6, after V lost 4 bases and J lost 6 bases. The CDR3 runs 15 residues.

This chain uses TRBV18 with TRBJ2-5, with TRBD1 matching over 8 bases. CDR3 length: 16 residues. V dropped 5 bases and J dropped 11; count of bases not matched to a gene: 19. The germline CDR1 and CDR2 sequences are KGHSH and LQKENI. For the CDR3, the DNA is TGTGCCAGCTCATCTTTTTCCGGGACAGGCCGTAGCTCTCAGTACTTC. Translating it yields CASSSFSGTGRSSQYF.

The chain couples TRBV5-1 to TRBJ2-2; 7 bases map to TRBD1. This CDR3 has 16 residues. Germline CDR1 SGHRS, CDR2 YFSETQ. The J segment lost 3 bases and the V segment lost 4 bases, leaving 9 bases of the junction unmatched. This chain's CDR3 is CASSDRQGLYTGELFF. As DNA, the CDR3 is TGCGCCAGCAGCGACCGACAGGGCTTGTACACCGGGGAGCTGTTTTTT.

This chain uses TRBV6-5 with TRBJ1-4; D not certain. V was cut by 8 bases and J by 0 bases, with 13 bases left in between. The V gene's germline CDR1 is MNHEY and CDR2 SVGAGI. The CDR3 runs 15 residues. The CDR3 coding sequence is TGTGCCAGCGGCCCCAGTGGAGCAACTAATGAAAAACTGTTTTTT. It codes for CASGPSGATNEKLFF.

The chain combines TRBV5-4 with TRBJ2-1; TRBD2 aligns across 8 bases. V was pared by 3 bases and J by 9 bases, with 5 bases of the junction left unmatched. CDR1 and CDR2 from the germline V gene are SGHNT and YYREEE (reference sequence). The CDR3 loop spans 13 amino acids. The CDR3 is CASSSAGGVEQFF. CDR3 bases: TGTGCCAGCAGCTCGGCGGGGGGCGTTGAGCAGTTCTTC.

This clone appeared a few times. The chain couples TRBV29-1 to TRBJ2-2; D call uncertain. V lost 4 bases to trimming and J lost 4 bases, with 4 bases between them. The germline CDR1 and CDR2 sequences are SQVTM and ANQGSEA. The CDR3 extends over 11 amino acids. CDR3 bases: TGCAGCGTTGGGACCACCGGGGAGCTGTTTTTT. Encoded protein: CSVGTTGELFF.

This chain connects TRBV5-1 to TRBJ2-2; TRBD1 or TRBD2 may be the D gene (5 bases each). V lost 10 bases and J lost 6, with 19 bases in between. CDR1 and CDR2 (germline): SGHRS, YFSETQ. The CDR3 contains 14 residues. CDR3 amino acids: CAGNPGRGAGELFF. The CDR3 DNA sequence: TGCGCCGGCAACCCCGGTCGGGGCGCCGGGGAGCTGTTTTTT. Drawing the rest from reference TRBV5-1 and TRBJ2-2, the complete variable domain is KAGVTQTPRYLIKTRGQQVTLSCSPISGHRSVSWYQQTPGQGLQFLFEYFSETQRNKGNFPGRFSGRQFSNSRSEMNVSTLELGDSALYLCAGNPGRGAGELFFGEGSRLTVL.

The chain recombines TRBV6-5 with TRBJ2-7; no clear D. Per the germline V gene, CDR1 is MNHEY and CDR2 is SVGAGI. V dropped 7 bases and J dropped 6 bases, with 10 bases sitting between them. The CDR3 runs 11 residues. The CDR3: CASNLPPEQYF. CDR3 nucleotides: TGTGCCAGCAACTTACCACCCGAGCAGTACTTC.

The genes are TRBV7-2 and TRBJ2-7; a weak D match, TRBD1 (6 bases). The germline V gene has CDR1 SGHTA and CDR2 FQGNSA. Trimming stripped 0 bases from V and 3 bases from J, with 12 bases between. The CDR3 has 15 residues. The CDR3 bases are TGTGCCAGCAGCTTAGCGGGCAGGGACAACTACGAGCAGTACTTC. Translated, it gives CASSLAGRDNYEQYF.

This clone was counted once. The rearrangement uses TRBV30 and TRBJ2-2; D unclear. Trimming stripped 2 bases from V and 4 bases from J, with 5 bases between. The CDR3 has 12 amino acids. CDR1 GTSNPN and CDR2 SVGIG come from the germline V gene (reference sequence). The CDR3 nucleotides are TGTGCCTGGAGTCTGGGCACCGGGGAGCTGTTTTTT. Amino acids: CAWSLGTGELFF.